This T cell receptor (beta chain) is drawn from a study of blood T cell repertoires in COVID-19. At the level of the study: Some COVID-19 samples were acute and others convalescent; all came from the United States, Italy and Spain. PBMCs, B-cell-depleted T cells, or T cells were the source of the cDNA or gDNA that made up the material.

Methods used by the authors: Scientists estimated how many nucleated cells there were by amplifying reference gene primers. Clones were read by immunoSEQ multiplex PCR, and TCRdb kept only the in-frame ones, dropping some. The V and J calls and the clone size are those of that table, but D and trimming were determined from the DNA. The data hold roughly 240,000 clones, with less than 85% observed a single time. This clone was recorded only once. The CDR3 consists of 16 residues. V was clipped by 2 bases and J by 0 bases, with 13 bases between them. The V gene's germline CDR1 is SGHRS and CDR2 YFSETQ. The sequence derives from a man in his 60s who had recovered from COVID-19. This rearrangement joins TRBV5-1 to TRBJ2-3, with TRBD2 as a possible D gene (5 bases). The sequencing sample was made of peripheral blood. CDR3 coding DNA: TGCGCCAGCAGCTTTGGAGGAGCAGCTAGCACAGATACGCAGTATTTT. It translates to CASSFGGAASTDTQYF.